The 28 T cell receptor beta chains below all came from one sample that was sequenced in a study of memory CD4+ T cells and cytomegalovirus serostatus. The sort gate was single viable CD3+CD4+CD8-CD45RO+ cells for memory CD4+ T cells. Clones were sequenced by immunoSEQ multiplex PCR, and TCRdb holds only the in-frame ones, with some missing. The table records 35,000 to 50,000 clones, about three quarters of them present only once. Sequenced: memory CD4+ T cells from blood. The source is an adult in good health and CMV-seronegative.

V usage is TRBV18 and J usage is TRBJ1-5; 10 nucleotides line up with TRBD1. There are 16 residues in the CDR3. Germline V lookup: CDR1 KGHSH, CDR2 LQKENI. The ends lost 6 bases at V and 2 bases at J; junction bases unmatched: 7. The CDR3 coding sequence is TGTGCCAGCTCCCCTCGCGGGACAGGGGGCAATCAGCCCCAGCATTTT. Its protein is CASSPRGTGGNQPQHF.

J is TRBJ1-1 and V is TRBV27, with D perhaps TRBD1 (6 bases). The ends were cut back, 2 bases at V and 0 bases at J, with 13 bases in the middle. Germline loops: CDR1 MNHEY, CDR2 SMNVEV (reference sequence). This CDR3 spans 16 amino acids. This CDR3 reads CASSLITAGVNTEAFF. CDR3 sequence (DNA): TGTGCCAGCAGTTTAATCACCGCAGGGGTGAACACTGAAGCTTTCTTT.

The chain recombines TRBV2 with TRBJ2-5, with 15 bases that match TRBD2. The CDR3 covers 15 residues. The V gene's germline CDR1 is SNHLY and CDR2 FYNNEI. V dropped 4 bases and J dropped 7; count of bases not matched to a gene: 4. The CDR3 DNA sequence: TGTGCCAGCAGTGGGGGGACTAGCGGGGGGTGGACCCAGTACTTC. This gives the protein CASSGGTSGGWTQYF.

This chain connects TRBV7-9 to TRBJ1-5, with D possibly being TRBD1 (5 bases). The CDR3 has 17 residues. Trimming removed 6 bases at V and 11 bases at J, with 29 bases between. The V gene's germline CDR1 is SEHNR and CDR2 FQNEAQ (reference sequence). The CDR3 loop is CASSTTHLGQTERSQHF. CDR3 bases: TGTGCCAGCAGTACAACCCACCTAGGGCAGACAGAGCGGTCCCAGCATTTT.

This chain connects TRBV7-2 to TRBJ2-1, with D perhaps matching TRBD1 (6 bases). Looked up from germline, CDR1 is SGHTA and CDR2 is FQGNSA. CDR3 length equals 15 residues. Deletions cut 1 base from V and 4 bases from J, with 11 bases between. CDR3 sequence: CASSLGPGQYNEQFF. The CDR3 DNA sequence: TGTGCCAGCAGCTTAGGTCCCGGACAGTACAATGAGCAGTTCTTC.

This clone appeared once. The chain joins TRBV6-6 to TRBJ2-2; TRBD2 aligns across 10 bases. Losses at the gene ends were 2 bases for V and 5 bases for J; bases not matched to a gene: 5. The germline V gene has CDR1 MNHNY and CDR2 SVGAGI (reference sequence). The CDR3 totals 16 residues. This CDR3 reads CASSYGLAGETGELFF. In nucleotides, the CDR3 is TGTGCCAGCAGTTACGGGCTAGCGGGGGAAACCGGGGAGCTGTTTTTT.

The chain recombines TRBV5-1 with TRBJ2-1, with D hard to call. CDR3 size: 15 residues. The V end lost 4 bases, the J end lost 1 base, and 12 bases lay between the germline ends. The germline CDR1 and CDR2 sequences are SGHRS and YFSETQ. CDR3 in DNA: TGCGCCAGCAGCGGCGCAATAACTTCCTACAATGAGCAGTTCTTC. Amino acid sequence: CASSGAITSYNEQFF.

The CDR3 nucleotides are TGTGCCAGTGCCCAGGGGGCGTCACCCCTCCACTTT. This codes for CASAQGASPLHF. This chain connects TRBV6-5 to TRBJ1-6; 8 bases agree with TRBD1. Trimming removed 9 bases from V and 10 bases from J; junction bases left unmatched: 5. The germline V gene has CDR1 MNHEY and CDR2 SVGAGI. The CDR3 totals 12 residues.

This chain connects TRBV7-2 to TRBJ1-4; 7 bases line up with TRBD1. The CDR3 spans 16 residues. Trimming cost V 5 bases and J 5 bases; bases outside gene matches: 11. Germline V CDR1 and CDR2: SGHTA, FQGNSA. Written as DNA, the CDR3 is TGTGCCAGCAGCGGATTACCGGGACAGTTAAATGAAAAACTGTTTTTT. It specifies CASSGLPGQLNEKLFF.

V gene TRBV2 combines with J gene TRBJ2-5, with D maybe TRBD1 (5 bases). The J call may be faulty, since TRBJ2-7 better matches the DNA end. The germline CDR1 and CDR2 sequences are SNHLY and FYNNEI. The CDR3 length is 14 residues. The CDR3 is CASRPRQSSYEQYF. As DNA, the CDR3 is TGTGCCAGCAGACCCCGACAGAGCTCCTACGAGCAGTACTTC.

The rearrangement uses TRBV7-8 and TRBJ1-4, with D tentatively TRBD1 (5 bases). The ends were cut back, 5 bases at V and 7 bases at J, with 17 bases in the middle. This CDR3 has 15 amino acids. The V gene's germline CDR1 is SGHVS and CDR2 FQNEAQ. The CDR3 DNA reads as TGTGCCAGCAGCCCCAGTCCGGCCGGGGCTGAAAAACTGTTTTTT. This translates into CASSPSPAGAEKLFF.

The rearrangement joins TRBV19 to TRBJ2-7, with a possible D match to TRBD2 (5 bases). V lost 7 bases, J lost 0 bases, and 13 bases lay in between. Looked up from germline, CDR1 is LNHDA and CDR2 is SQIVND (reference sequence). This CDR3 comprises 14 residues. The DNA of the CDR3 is TGTGCCAGTAAGAGGACTGGAAGCTCCTACGAGCAGTACTTC. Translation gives CASKRTGSSYEQYF.

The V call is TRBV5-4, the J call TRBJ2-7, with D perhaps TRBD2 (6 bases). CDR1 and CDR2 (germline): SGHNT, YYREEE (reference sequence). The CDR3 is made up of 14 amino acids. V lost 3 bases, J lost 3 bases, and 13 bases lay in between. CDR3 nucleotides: TGTGCCAGCAGCTCAACGCCGGGGGACTACGAGCAGTACTTC. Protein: CASSSTPGDYEQYF.

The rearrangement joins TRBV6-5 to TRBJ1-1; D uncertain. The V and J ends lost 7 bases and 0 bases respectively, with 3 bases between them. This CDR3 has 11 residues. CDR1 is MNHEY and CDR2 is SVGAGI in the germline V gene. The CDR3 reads CASTMNTEAFF. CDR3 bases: TGTGCCAGCACCATGAACACTGAAGCTTTCTTT.

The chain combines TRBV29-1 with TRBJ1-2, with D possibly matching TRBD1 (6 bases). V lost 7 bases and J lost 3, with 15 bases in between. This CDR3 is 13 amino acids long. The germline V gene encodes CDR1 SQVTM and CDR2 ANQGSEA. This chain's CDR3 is CSADRKGDYGYTF. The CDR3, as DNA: TGCAGCGCTGACAGAAAGGGGGACTATGGCTACACCTTC.

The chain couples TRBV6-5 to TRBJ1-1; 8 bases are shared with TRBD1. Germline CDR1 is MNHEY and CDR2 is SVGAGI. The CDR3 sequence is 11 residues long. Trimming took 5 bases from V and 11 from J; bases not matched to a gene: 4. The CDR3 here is CASSQGAGAFF. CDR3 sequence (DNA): TGTGCCAGCAGTCAGGGGGCTGGGGCTTTCTTT.

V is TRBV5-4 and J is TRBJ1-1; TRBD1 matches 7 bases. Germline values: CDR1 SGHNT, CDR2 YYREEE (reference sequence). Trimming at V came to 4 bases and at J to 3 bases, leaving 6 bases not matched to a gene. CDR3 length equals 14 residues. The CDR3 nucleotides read TGTGCCAGCAGCCGGGGAGGGACAGACACTGAAGCTTTCTTT. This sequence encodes CASSRGGTDTEAFF.

DNA for the CDR3: TGTGCCAGCTCACTACGGGGACGGGGCTCTGGGGCCAACGTCCTGACTTTC. This sequence encodes CASSLRGRGSGANVLTF. The V call is TRBV18, the J call TRBJ2-6; D assignment may be TRBD1 or TRBD2 (5 bases each). Germline CDR1 and CDR2: KGHSH and LQKENI. Deletions cut 4 bases from V and 0 bases from J, with 13 bases between. CDR3 length: 17 residues.

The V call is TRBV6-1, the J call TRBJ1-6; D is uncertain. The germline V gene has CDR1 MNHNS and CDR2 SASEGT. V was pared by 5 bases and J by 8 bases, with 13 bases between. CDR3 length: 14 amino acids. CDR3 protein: CASSLRPRDSPLHF. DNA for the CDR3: TGTGCCAGCAGTCTCCGTCCCCGGGATTCACCCCTCCACTTT.

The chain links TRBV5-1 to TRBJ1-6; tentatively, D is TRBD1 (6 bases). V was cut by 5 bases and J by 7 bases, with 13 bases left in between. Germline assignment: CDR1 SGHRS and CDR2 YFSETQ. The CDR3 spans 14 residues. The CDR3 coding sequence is TGCGCCAGCAGTCAAGCGGGGGCGAATTCACCCCTCCACTTT. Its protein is CASSQAGANSPLHF. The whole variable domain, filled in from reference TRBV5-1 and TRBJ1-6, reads KAGVTQTPRYLIKTRGQQVTLSCSPISGHRSVSWYQQTPGQGLQFLFEYFSETQRNKGNFPGRFSGRQFSNSRSEMNVSTLELGDSALYLCASSQAGANSPLHFGNGTRLTVT.

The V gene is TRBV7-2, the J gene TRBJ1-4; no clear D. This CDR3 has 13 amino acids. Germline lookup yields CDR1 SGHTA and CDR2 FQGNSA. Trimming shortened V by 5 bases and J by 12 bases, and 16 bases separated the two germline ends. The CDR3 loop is CASSRRPGWELFF. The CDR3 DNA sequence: TGTGCCAGCAGCCGACGGCCTGGATGGGAACTGTTTTTT.

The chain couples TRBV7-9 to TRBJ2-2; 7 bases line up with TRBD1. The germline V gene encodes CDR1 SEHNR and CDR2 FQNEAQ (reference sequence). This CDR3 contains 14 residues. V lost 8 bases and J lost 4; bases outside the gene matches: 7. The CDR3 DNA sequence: TGTGCCAGCTCGGACAGGTTCATCACCGGGGAGCTGTTTTTT. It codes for CASSDRFITGELFF.

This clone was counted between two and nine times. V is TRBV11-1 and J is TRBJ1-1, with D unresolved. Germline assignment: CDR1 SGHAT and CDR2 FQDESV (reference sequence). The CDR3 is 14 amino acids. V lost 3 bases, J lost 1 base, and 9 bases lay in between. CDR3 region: CASSLRTGNTEAFF. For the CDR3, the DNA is TGTGCCAGCAGCTTGCGTACGGGGAACACTGAAGCTTTCTTT.

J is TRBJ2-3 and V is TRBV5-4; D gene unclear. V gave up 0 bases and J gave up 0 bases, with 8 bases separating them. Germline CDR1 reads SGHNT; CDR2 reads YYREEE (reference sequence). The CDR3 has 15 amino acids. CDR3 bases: TGTGCCAGCAGCTTGGGGCACCTTAGCACAGATACGCAGTATTTT. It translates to CASSLGHLSTDTQYF.

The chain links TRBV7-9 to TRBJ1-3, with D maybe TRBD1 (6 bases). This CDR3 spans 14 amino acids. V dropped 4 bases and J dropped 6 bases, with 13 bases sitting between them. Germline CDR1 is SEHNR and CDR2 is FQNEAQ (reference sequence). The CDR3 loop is CASSSTGPANTIYF. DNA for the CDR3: TGTGCCAGCAGCTCCACAGGGCCCGCAAACACCATATATTTT. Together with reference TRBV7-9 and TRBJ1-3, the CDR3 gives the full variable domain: DTGVSQNPRHKITKRGQNVTFRCDPISEHNRLYWYRQTLGQGPEFLTYFQNEAQLEKSRLLSDRFSAERPKGSFSTLEIQRTEQGDSAMYLCASSSTGPANTIYFGEGSWLTVV.

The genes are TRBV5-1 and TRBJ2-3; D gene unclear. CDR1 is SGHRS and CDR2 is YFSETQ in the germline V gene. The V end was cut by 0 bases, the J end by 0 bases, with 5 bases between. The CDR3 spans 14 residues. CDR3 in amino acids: CASSLGYSTDTQYF. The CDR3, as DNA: TGCGCCAGCAGCTTGGGGTACAGCACAGATACGCAGTATTTT.

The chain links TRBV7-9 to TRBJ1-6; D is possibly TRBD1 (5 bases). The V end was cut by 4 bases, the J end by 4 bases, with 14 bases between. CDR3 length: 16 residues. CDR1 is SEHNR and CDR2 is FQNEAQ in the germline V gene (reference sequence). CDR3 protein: CASSSDTRGYNSPLHF. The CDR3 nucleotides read TGTGCCAGCAGCTCAGACACCCGGGGGTATAATTCACCCCTCCACTTT.

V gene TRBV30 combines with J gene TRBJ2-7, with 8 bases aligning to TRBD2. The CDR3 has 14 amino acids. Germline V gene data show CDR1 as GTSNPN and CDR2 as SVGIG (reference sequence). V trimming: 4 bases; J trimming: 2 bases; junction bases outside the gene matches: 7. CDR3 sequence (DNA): TGTGCCTGGACCAAACCGGGGGGGACCTACGAGCAGTACTTC. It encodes CAWTKPGGTYEQYF.